The present T cell receptor beta chain was sequenced within a study of T-cell reconstitution after alpha-beta-depleted transplantation in children. Trimming removed 7 bases from V and 6 bases from J, with 11 bases in between. The germline gives CDR1 SGHRS, CDR2 YFSETQ. The CDR3 has 11 residues. Preparation of the TCRbeta library involved a method that used unique molecular identifiers. MiXCR was run by TCRdb on the PCR reads, yielding one entry per CDR3 protein. The sample lists about 240,000 distinct CDR3 sequences, 12% occurring once. This clonotype was seen repeatedly, ten times or more. The sample in question was PBMCs from the stem cell graft donor, obtained from the stem cell graft. The receptor was derived from a human donor who donated a stem cell graft to a child with acute lymphoblastic leukemia. The chain couples TRBV5-1 to TRBJ2-7; D may correspond to TRBD1 or TRBD2 (5 bases each). The CDR3 sequence: CASRRDVEQYF. The CDR3 DNA follows: TGCGCCAGCCGCCGGGACGTCGAGCAGTACTTC. The full variable domain, rest sourced from reference TRBV5-1 and TRBJ2-7, is KAGVTQTPRYLIKTRGQQVTLSCSPISGHRSVSWYQQTPGQGLQFLFEYFSETQRNKGNFPGRFSGRQFSNSRSEMNVSTLELGDSALYLCASRRDVEQYFGPGTRLTVT.